Detailed here is one TCR beta chain. Its antigen is as yet unknown. The CDR3 sequence is 16 residues long. V trimming: 3 bases; J trimming: 7 bases; junction bases outside the gene matches: 11. Germline values: CDR1 SGHAT, CDR2 FQNNGV. Since all of the isolated RNA was reverse transcribed, expressed TCRB transcripts were what got sequenced. This table comes from immunoSEQ multiplex PCR, and its TCRdb copy is limited to in-frame clones, with some not included. The profile covers around 56,000 clones, with around 50% appearing a single time and roughly 2.6% taken by the ten largest. This sample stems from a study of beta chain features in type 1 diabetes. Whole-study results and caveats: TCRB CDR3 length was moderately but significantly reduced in all four CD4+ subsets of Type 1 diabetes patients.

The sequenced sample was Tregs from blood. The TCR comes from a woman in her thirties or forties with type 1 diabetes. The J gene is TRBJ1-4, the V gene TRBV11-2; 7 bases line up with TRBD1. The CDR3 reads CASSFGRQGGSEKLFF. The CDR3 DNA reads TGTGCCAGCAGCTTTGGCAGACAGGGTGGTAGTGAAAAACTGTTTTTT.